The following is a T cell receptor (beta chain) sequence with its context. As yet, its antigen is unknown. Primers included in the PCR were 60 Vbeta and 13 Jbeta primers. The assay was immunoSEQ multiplex PCR, and TCRdb's table has in-frame clones only and misses some. This sample has some 160,000 clones, with approximately 82% found just once. The data belong to a study of cytomegalovirus exposure and HLA in healthy donors. Germline-derived CDR1 and CDR2 are SGHTA and FQGNSA. This CDR3 contains 15 residues. Trimming removed 0 bases from V and 3 bases from J, with 10 bases in between. Whole-study findings and limits: As immune exposure information, only CMV serostatus was available. Follow-up analysis later connected one missense variant in DCLRE1C with trimming of TCR beta V- and J-genes. Listed as cytomegalovirus-associated were 150 or so TCR beta chains.

Donors were nominally healthy when sampled, though unrecorded immune exposures were likely. This chain joins TRBV7-2 and TRBJ2-3, with a possible D match to TRBD1 (6 bases). The sample comprised PBMCs. This clonotype originated in a male donor in good health and CMV-seropositive. The CDR3 nucleotides read TGTGCCAGCAGCTTAGCAGGGCAGGGGACAGATACGCAGTATTTT. Translation gives CASSLAGQGTDTQYF.